The clone carrying this T cell receptor (beta chain) was detected a few times. Antigen specificity is unknown. The study ran its PCR with 60 Vbeta and 13 Jbeta primers. The method was immunoSEQ multiplex PCR; TCRdb's version includes in-frame clones alone and lacks a portion of them. The repertoire holds about 190,000 clones, with approximately 12% as singletons. The sample belongs to a study of cytomegalovirus exposure and HLA in healthy donors. General study results and limits: Presence/absence analyses assumed roughly uniform sequencing depth across donors, which may not hold.

The junction had 6 bases not matched to a gene; V was cut back by 4 bases and J by 4 bases. The CDR3 loop spans 15 amino acids. Looked up from germline, CDR1 is SGDLS and CDR2 is YYNGEE. Material: PBMCs. The chain employs TRBV9 and TRBJ2-5; 11 positions agree with TRBD2. The TCR comes from a man aged 50-59 years in good health and CMV-seropositive. CDR3 sequence reads: CASSLSGGAAETQYF. The CDR3 DNA sequence: TGTGCCAGCAGCCTTAGCGGGGGGGCCGCAGAGACCCAGTACTTC.